Presented here are 23 T cell receptor beta chains from one specimen sequenced in a study of cytomegalovirus exposure and HLA in healthy donors. PCR employed 60 Vbeta and 13 Jbeta primers. Produced via immunoSEQ multiplex PCR; TCRdb's table is partial and in-frame only. The table lists roughly 180,000 clones, approximately 84% of them singletons, with 2.5% to 3% in the top ten. The sample was PBMCs. The receptor set was obtained from a female donor in good health and CMV-seronegative.

The sample holds a few counts of this clone. V gene TRBV28 combines with J gene TRBJ1-5, with 7 bases that match TRBD1. Germline V lookup: CDR1 MDHEN, CDR2 SYDVKM. The V and J ends lost 11 bases and 3 bases, in that order; junction bases with no gene match: 7. The length of the CDR3 is 13 residues. CDR3: CAVAGGNNQPQHF. CDR3 DNA: TGTGCCGTTGCAGGGGGAAACAATCAGCCCCAGCATTTT.

The chain recombines TRBV6-1 with TRBJ2-1; D is ambiguous. The CDR3 consists of 14 residues. Germline assignment: CDR1 MNHNS and CDR2 SASEGT. With 7 bases removed from V and 7 bases from J, the gap between germline ends came to 17 bases. CDR3 protein: CASKRKRSWNEQFF. The CDR3 DNA follows: TGTGCCAGCAAAAGAAAGAGGTCGTGGAATGAGCAGTTCTTC.

V is TRBV7-3 and J is TRBJ2-1; TRBD1 matches 8 bases. Germline V CDR1 and CDR2: SGHTA, FQGTGA. The CDR3 has 15 residues. V shed 3 bases and J 3 bases; nucleotides not matched to a gene: 4. In nucleotides, the CDR3 is TGTGCCAGCAGCTTTCGACAGGGGAACTACAATGAGCAGTTCTTC. This codes for CASSFRQGNYNEQFF.

The V call is TRBV13, the J call TRBJ2-3, with 7 bases matching TRBD1. The CDR3 extends over 14 amino acids. CDR1 is PRHDT, CDR2 FYEKMQ, per germline (reference sequence). Trimming at V came to 4 bases and at J to 1 base, leaving 2 bases not matched to a gene. CDR3 nucleotide sequence: TGTGCCAGCAGCTCCGGACAGGGCACAGATACGCAGTATTTT. Translating gives CASSSGQGTDTQYF.

The chain combines TRBV18 with TRBJ2-7, with 10 bases that match TRBD1. J gave up 4 bases and V 5 bases, and 11 bases lay outside the gene matches. CDR3 size: 16 residues. Germline V gene lookup returns CDR1 KGHSH and CDR2 LQKENI. The CDR3 nucleotides are TGTGCCAGCTCAGTGACAGGGGGCGTTAATTCTTACGAGCAGTACTTC. This sequence encodes CASSVTGGVNSYEQYF. Full variable domain (outside the CDR3, taken from reference TRBV18 and TRBJ2-7): NAGVMQNPRHLVRRRGQEARLRCSPMKGHSHVYWYRQLPEEGLKFMVYLQKENIIDESGMPKERFSAEFPKEGPSILRIQQVVRGDSAAYFCASSVTGGVNSYEQYFGPGTRLTVT.

V is TRBV27 and J is TRBJ2-1; D gene ambiguous. V dropped 5 bases and J dropped 0 bases, with 11 bases sitting between them. The germline V gene has CDR1 MNHEY and CDR2 SMNVEV (reference sequence). The CDR3 consists of 15 residues. Here the CDR3 DNA reads TGTGCCAGCAGTAAAACAGTGAGCTCCTACAATGAGCAGTTCTTC. Encoded protein: CASSKTVSSYNEQFF.

The rearrangement links TRBV12-5 to TRBJ2-7, with D tentatively TRBD1 (6 bases). Looked up from germline, CDR1 is LGHNT and CDR2 is FRNRAP. This CDR3 region has 13 residues. With 0 bases removed from V and 7 bases from J, the gap between germline ends came to 10 bases. The CDR3 loop is CASGLVLGGEQYF. The CDR3 DNA follows: TGTGCTAGTGGTTTGGTACTAGGGGGTGAGCAGTACTTC.

The rearrangement uses TRBV29-1 and TRBJ2-1; TRBD2 matches 13 bases. Germline V gene sequence: CDR1 SQVTM, CDR2 ANQGSEA. The CDR3 is made up of 15 amino acids. After removal of 5 bases from V and 9 bases from J, the junction contained 10 bases not matched to a gene. This CDR3 reads CSVSGTSGISSEQFF. Here the CDR3 DNA reads TGCAGCGTTTCCGGGACTAGCGGGATTTCATCTGAGCAGTTCTTC.

CDR3 nucleotide sequence: TGTGCCAGCAGCCCCGACGGAGGCACAGATACGCAGTATTTT. Protein: CASSPDGGTDTQYF. The chain combines TRBV5-6 with TRBJ2-3; no clear D. Per the germline V gene, CDR1 is SGHDT and CDR2 is YYEEEE. Trimming left V 4 bases short and J 1 base short, with 10 bases between. The CDR3 has 14 residues.

The rearrangement uses TRBV6-5 and TRBJ2-7; 7 bases line up with TRBD1. Germline V gives CDR1 MNHEY, CDR2 SVGAGI. Trimming removed 2 bases from V and 2 bases from J; junction bases left unmatched: 3. This CDR3 region has 14 residues. CDR3 bases: TGTGCCAGCAGTTACGGAGACAGGGCCTACGAGCAGTACTTC. This sequence encodes CASSYGDRAYEQYF.

This clone occurred a few times. This chain uses TRBV30 with TRBJ1-2; no firm D call. The CDR3 covers 15 residues. V gave up 0 bases and J gave up 6 bases, with 17 bases separating them. Per germline, CDR1 GTSNPN and CDR2 SVGIG (reference sequence). The CDR3 nucleotides are TGTGCCTGGAGTGTGCTGGAGGGTATCCTTAATGGCTACACCTTC. This gives the protein CAWSVLEGILNGYTF.

In its sample, this clone was seen a few times. The gene calls are TRBV5-6 and TRBJ1-1; possible D gene TRBD1, 6 bases. Germline V gene data show CDR1 as SGHDT and CDR2 as YYEEEE. The CDR3 consists of 14 residues. V lost 4 bases to trimming and J lost 3 bases, with 13 bases between them. This CDR3 is CASSVIQGDTEAFF. CDR3 in DNA: TGTGCCAGCAGCGTCATACAGGGAGACACTGAAGCTTTCTTT.

This chain uses TRBV7-9 with TRBJ2-7; D perhaps matches TRBD1 (5 bases). V was clipped by 6 bases and J by 9 bases, with 12 bases between them. CDR1 and CDR2 from the germline V gene are SEHNR and FQNEAQ (reference sequence). The CDR3 has 11 amino acids. The CDR3 DNA is TGTGCCAGCAGTGACAGCCCCGTGCAGTACTTC. It translates to CASSDSPVQYF.

The rearrangement links TRBV27 to TRBJ2-1; 8 bases agree with TRBD2. J gave up 4 bases and V 6 bases, and 11 bases lay outside the gene matches. The CDR3 is 16 amino acids. CDR1 is MNHEY and CDR2 is SMNVEV in the germline V gene (reference sequence). The CDR3 spells CASSLEAGGRYNEQFF. Written as DNA, the CDR3 is TGTGCCAGCAGCTTAGAGGCGGGGGGTCGATACAATGAGCAGTTCTTC.

This clone was observed a handful of times. The chain carries TRBV19 and TRBJ2-7; the D gene is possibly TRBD2 (5 bases). Looked up from germline, CDR1 is LNHDA and CDR2 is SQIVND (reference sequence). CDR3 length: 13 residues. The V gene lost 6 bases and the J gene lost 3 bases, with 12 bases spanning the gap. CDR3 in DNA: TGTGCCAGTAGCACCGGGGTCCTCTACGAGCAGTACTTC. Translated: CASSTGVLYEQYF.

This sequence joins TRBV27 and TRBJ2-3; 10 bases line up with TRBD2. The CDR3 consists of 18 residues. Germline-derived CDR1 and CDR2 are MNHEY and SMNVEV (reference sequence). With 4 bases clipped from V and 1 base from J, the junction kept 11 bases outside the gene matches. CDR3 sequence: CASSSYSAGTSGTDTQYF. The CDR3, as DNA: TGTGCCAGCAGTTCGTACTCCGCCGGGACTAGCGGCACAGATACGCAGTATTTT.

This clone was seen a handful of times. This chain links TRBV5-1 with TRBJ2-2; maybe TRBD1 (6 bases). Trimming removed 0 bases from V and 5 bases from J, with 17 bases in between. This CDR3 has 17 residues. From germline, CDR1 is SGHRS and CDR2 YFSETQ. The CDR3 bases are TGCGCCAGCAGCTTGGTCCTAGGGACACCCTCAACCGGGGAGCTGTTTTTT. Translated: CASSLVLGTPSTGELFF.

The V call is TRBV6-6, the J call TRBJ2-7; D is unresolved. Trimming removed 0 bases at V and 0 bases at J, with 9 bases between. CDR3 length equals 15 residues. Germline CDR1 is MNHNY and CDR2 is SVGAGI (reference sequence). The DNA for the CDR3 is TGTGCCAGCAGTTACTCCCGACTGCCCTCCTACGAGCAGTACTTC. This gives the protein CASSYSRLPSYEQYF.

The chain is built from TRBV5-1 and TRBJ1-6; the match to TRBD1 covers 8 bases. Germline CDR1 SGHRS, CDR2 YFSETQ. J lost 7 bases, V lost 3 bases, and 6 bases had no gene match. CDR3 length: 15 residues. Written as DNA, the CDR3 is TGCGCCAGCAGCTCCCAGGGGGCAGGAAATTCACCCCTCCACTTT. This encodes CASSSQGAGNSPLHF.

The chain links TRBV27 to TRBJ1-1, with D possibly TRBD1 on 6 matching bases. The CDR3 length is 14 residues. CDR1 is MNHEY, CDR2 SMNVEV, per germline (reference sequence). With 6 bases removed from V and 5 bases from J, the gap between germline ends came to 16 bases. CDR3 protein: CASRSGGGPTEAFF. The CDR3 region has the DNA TGTGCCAGCAGATCGGGGGGGGGCCCTACTGAAGCTTTCTTT.

This clone was counted only a few times. This rearrangement joins TRBV25-1 to TRBJ2-3; TRBD1 aligns across 8 bases. Germline assignment: CDR1 MGHDK and CDR2 SYGVNS. V lost 11 bases to trimming and J lost 1 base; unmatched junction nucleotides: 5. This CDR3 spans 13 amino acids. This CDR3 is CAVGQGGTDTQYF. DNA of the CDR3: TGTGCCGTAGGACAGGGAGGCACAGATACGCAGTATTTT.

J is TRBJ2-7 and V is TRBV19; possible D gene TRBD2, 6 bases. CDR1 LNHDA and CDR2 SQIVND come from the germline V gene (reference sequence). This CDR3 has 14 residues. Trimming shortened V by 6 bases and J by 7 bases, and 19 bases separated the two germline ends. CDR3 sequence reads: CASRPLAQSREQYF. The CDR3 DNA reads TGTGCCAGTAGACCACTAGCCCAGTCAAGGGAGCAGTACTTC. Using reference TRBV19 and TRBJ2-7 for the parts outside the CDR3, the full variable domain is DGGITQSPKYLFRKEGQNVTLSCEQNLNHDAMYWYRQDPGQGLRLIYYSQIVNDFQKGDIAEGYSVSREKKESFPLTVTSAQKNPTAFYLCASRPLAQSREQYFGPGTRLTVT.

J is TRBJ2-3 and V is TRBV25-1, with 8 bases lining up with TRBD2. The CDR3 totals 14 residues. Germline loops: CDR1 MGHDK, CDR2 SYGVNS. With 5 bases clipped from V and 4 bases from J, the junction kept 5 bases outside the gene matches. The CDR3 loop is CASSKAGAPDTQYF. The CDR3 DNA follows: TGTGCCAGCAGTAAAGCGGGAGCCCCAGATACGCAGTATTTT.